The TCR beta chain under discussion was sequenced for a study of T cell responses to AZD1222 COVID-19 vaccine. Study findings and constraints: Most donors were white British, females outnumbered males, and clonal diversity was possibly underestimated. Targets within unmutated variant regions were reportedly found for nearly half of spike-specific TCRs. Across the whole spike, CD4 TCRs peaked at regions 160-218 and 743-854. Only a handful of people who got AZD1222 tested seropositive at baseline.

The CDR3 is 17 amino acids. Germline assignment: CDR1 SNHLY and CDR2 FYNNEI. The V segment lost 4 bases and the J segment 5 bases; nucleotides outside the gene matches: 11. As to this clone: Antigen: not known.

Repertoires were generated with immunoSEQ multiplex PCR, while TCRdb's copy carries only in-frame clones and drops some. The sample contains under 200,000 clones, more than 75% of which appear only once. This sequence was found in an adult who received the AZD1222 COVID-19 vaccine. This chain uses TRBV2 with TRBJ1-6; 7 bases agree with TRBD1. Here the sequenced sample was peripheral blood, taken 28 days after the second AZD1222 dose. CDR3 residues: CASSGRPGQRNNSPLHF. The CDR3 DNA is TGTGCCAGCAGTGGAAGACCGGGACAGAGGAATAATTCACCCCTCCACTTT.